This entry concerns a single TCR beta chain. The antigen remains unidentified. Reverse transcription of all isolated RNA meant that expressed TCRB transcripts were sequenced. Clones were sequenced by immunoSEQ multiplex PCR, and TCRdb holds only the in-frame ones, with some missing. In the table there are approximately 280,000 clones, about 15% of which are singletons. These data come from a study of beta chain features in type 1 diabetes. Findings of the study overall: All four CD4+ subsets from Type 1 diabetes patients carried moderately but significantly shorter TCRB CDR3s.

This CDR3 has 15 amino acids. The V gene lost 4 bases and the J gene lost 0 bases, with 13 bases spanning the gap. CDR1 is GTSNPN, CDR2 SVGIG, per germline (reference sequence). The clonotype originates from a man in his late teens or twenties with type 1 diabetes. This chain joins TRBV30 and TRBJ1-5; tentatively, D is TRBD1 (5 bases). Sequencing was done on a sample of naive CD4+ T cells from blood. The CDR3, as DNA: TGTGCCTGGAATCAGGGTCTTGGTAGCAATCAGCCCCAGCATTTT. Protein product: CAWNQGLGSNQPQHF.